This T cell receptor beta chain was captured in a study of spatial heterogeneity in lung cancer. TCRdb re-called the 5' RACE reads with MiXCR, one entry per CDR3 protein. Among more than 35,000 distinct CDR3 sequences listed, around 5.2% were seen once. This clonotype was counted many times. Sample time point: sample taken at primary tumor resection. Whole RNA, which was extracted from tumor, nontumor lung tissue or frozen PBMC, was sequenced without any cell sorting. The CDR3 spans 15 residues. After removal of 2 bases from V and 5 bases from J, the junction contained 6 bases not matched to a gene. Germline V gene data show CDR1 as DFQATT and CDR2 as SNEGSKA (reference sequence).

The sequenced sample was PBMCs, obtained at surgery. The sequence came from a female donor with early-stage non-small cell lung cancer. The chain employs TRBV20-1 and TRBJ1-6, with 7 bases matching TRBD1. CDR3 protein: CSARPRQGDNSPLHF. The CDR3 region has the DNA TGCAGTGCTAGACCCCGACAGGGCGATAATTCACCCCTCCACTTT.